This TCR beta chain stems from a study of cytomegalovirus exposure and HLA in healthy donors. With respect to this clone: As yet, its antigen is unknown.

The donors were part of the approximately 120-subject validation cohort, which stood apart from the roughly 730-subject first cohort. The protocol was immunoSEQ multiplex PCR, while the TCRdb copy is restricted to in-frame clones and leaves out a portion. The table has around 200,000 clones, roughly 80% seen once. General study points: The study recorded over 150 TCR beta chains that were cytomegalovirus-associated. Among TCR sequences, most were rare, though some public TCRs appeared in many donors.

The germline CDR1 and CDR2 sequences are LGHNA and YSLEER. The length of the CDR3 is 15 residues. J was trimmed by 5 bases and V by 1 base; bases with no gene match: 3. This sequence originates from a woman younger than 35 in good health and CMV-seropositive. Source material: PBMCs. The genes are TRBV4-3 and TRBJ2-1; 9 positions match TRBD2. Here the CDR3 reads CASSQVAGGNNEQFF. In nucleotides, the CDR3 is TGCGCCAGCAGCCAAGTTGCGGGGGGGAACAATGAGCAGTTCTTC.